The text below deals with one T cell receptor beta chain. These data are taken from a study of cytomegalovirus exposure and HLA in healthy donors. The CDR3 sequence is 13 residues long. V lost 5 bases and J lost 4, with 11 bases in between. Germline V CDR1 and CDR2: PRHDT, FYEKMQ (reference sequence). PCR employed 60 Vbeta and 13 Jbeta primers. Using immunoSEQ multiplex PCR, the repertoire was profiled, and TCRdb retains in-frame clones only, with some absent. The table includes about 200,000 clones, roughly 79% detected once. This clonotype was sampled from a male donor in good health and CMV-seronegative. The sequenced material came from PBMCs. V and J are TRBV13 and TRBJ1-2, with D possibly being TRBD1 (5 bases). The CDR3 DNA is TGTGCCAGCAGCCTCCAGGGAAGCTATGGCTACACCTTC. Translation gives CASSLQGSYGYTF. The full variable domain, in which reference TRBV13 and TRBJ1-2 provide the parts outside the CDR3, is AAGVIQSPRHLIKEKRETATLKCYPIPRHDTVYWYQQGPGQDPQFLISFYEKMQSDKGSIPDRFSAQQFSDYHSELNMSSLELGDSALYFCASSLQGSYGYTFGSGTRLTVV.